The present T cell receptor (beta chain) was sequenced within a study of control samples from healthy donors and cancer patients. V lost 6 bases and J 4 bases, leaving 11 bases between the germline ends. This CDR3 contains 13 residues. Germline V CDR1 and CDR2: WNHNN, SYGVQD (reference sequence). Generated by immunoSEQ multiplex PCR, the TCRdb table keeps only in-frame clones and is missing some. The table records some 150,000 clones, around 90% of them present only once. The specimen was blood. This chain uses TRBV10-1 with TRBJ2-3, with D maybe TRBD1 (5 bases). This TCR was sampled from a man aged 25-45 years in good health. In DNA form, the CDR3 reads TGCGCCAGCAGCCTAGGGGTGCCAGATACGCAGTATTTT. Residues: CASSLGVPDTQYF.